This TCR beta chain was found in a study of patients and donors after allogeneic stem cell transplantation. TCRdb used MiXCR to reprocess the RT-PCR reads, holding one entry per CDR3 protein. Of about 960,000 distinct CDR3 sequences listed, roughly 18% are singletons. Germline V gives CDR1 SGDLS, CDR2 YYNGEE. Trimming pared 2 bases from V and 5 bases from J, leaving 11 bases between. CDR3 length equals 14 residues. This clonotype originated in a human donor who was either an allogeneic HSCT recipient or a stem cell or donor lymphocyte infusion donor (not recorded which). It is not recorded whose cells these are; they may come from a transplant donor. The genes are TRBV9 and TRBJ2-1; unclear D gene. The sample taken for sequencing was blood, either unsorted or a sorted T cell fraction (not recorded which). The CDR3: CASSVLGSNNEQFF. CDR3 nucleotide sequence: TGTGCCAGCAGCGTTCTTGGGTCTAACAATGAGCAGTTCTTC.